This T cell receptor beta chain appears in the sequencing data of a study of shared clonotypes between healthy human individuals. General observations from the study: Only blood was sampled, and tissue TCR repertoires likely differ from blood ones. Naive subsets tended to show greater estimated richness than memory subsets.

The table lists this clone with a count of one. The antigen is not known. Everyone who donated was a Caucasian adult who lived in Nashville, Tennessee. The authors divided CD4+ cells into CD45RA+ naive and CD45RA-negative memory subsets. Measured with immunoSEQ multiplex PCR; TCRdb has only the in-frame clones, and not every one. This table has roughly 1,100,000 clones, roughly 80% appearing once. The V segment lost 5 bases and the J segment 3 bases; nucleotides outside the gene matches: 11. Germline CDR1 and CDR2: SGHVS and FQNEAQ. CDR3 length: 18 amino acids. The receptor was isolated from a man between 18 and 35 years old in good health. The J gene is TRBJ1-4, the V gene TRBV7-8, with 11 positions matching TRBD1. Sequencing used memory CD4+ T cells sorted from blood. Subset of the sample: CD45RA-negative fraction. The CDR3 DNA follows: TGTGCCAGCAGCCCCAGGGACAGGGGGAGTGGGGCTAATGAAAAACTGTTTTTT. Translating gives CASSPRDRGSGANEKLFF.